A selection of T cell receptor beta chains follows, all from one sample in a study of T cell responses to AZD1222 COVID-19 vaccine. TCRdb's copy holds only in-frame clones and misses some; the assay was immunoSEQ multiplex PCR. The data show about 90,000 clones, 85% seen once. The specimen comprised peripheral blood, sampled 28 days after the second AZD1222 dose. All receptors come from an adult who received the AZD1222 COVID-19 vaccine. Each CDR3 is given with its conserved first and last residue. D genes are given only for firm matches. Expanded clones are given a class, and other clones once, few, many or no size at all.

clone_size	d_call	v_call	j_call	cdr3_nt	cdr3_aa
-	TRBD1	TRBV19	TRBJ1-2	TGTGCCAGTAGTATCGACAAAGGGACAGGGGATTTGCATGGCTACACCTTC	CASSIDKGTGDLHGYTF
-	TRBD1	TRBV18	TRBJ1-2	TGTGCCAGCTCCCCCGGGACAGGGCTTAACTATGGCTACACCTTC	CASSPGTGLNYGYTF
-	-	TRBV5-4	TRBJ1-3	TGTGCCAGCAGCTTGGATGGAAACACCATATATTTT	CASSLDGNTIYF
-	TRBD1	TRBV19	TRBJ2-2	TGTGCCAGTAGTAAGCCCCTAGGCAGGGGGCGGCCCGGGGAGCTGTTTTTT	CASSKPLGRGRPGELFF
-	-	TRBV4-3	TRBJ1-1	TGCGCCAGCAGCCAAGTCGGGCAGGGGAACACTGAAGCTTTCTTT	CASSQVGQGNTEAFF
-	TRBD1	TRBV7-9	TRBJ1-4	TGTGCCAGCAGCTCCTTGGACAGGGTGGGGGAAAAACTGTTTTTT	CASSSLDRVGEKLFF
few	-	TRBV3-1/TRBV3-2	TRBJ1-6	TGTGCCAGCAGCGATTACAGGGTTAATTCACCCCTCCACTTT	CASSDYRVNSPLHF
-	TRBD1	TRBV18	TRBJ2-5	TGTGCCAGCTCACCCATGCAGGGGGCAAGCGAGACCCAGTACTTC	CASSPMQGASETQYF
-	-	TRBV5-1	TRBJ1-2	TGCGCCAGCAGCCTTCTTGAAGGGGGGGCAGGCTATGGCTACACCTTC	CASSLLEGGAGYGYTF
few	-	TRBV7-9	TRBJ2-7	TGTGCCAGCAGCAGGGGATACGAGCAGTACTTC	CASSRGYEQYF
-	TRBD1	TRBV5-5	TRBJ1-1	TGTGCCAGCAGCTTGGGTGACAGGGCCTTGGACACTGAAGCTTTCTTT	CASSLGDRALDTEAFF
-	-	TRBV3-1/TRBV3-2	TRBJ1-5	TGTGCCAGCAGCCAGCAGGGTAGAGGTCAGCCCCAGCATTTT	CASSQQGRGQPQHF
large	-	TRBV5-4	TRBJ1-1	TGTGCCAGCAGCTCCACAACTAACACTGAAGCTTTCTTT	CASSSTTNTEAFF
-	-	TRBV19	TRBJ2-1	TGTGCCAGTAGTATAGGGCTGGCGTATAGCTCCTACAATGAGCAGTTCTTC	CASSIGLAYSSYNEQFF
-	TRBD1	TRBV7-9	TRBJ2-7	TGTGCCAGCAGCTTAGGGACAGGGAGCTACGAGCAGTACTTC	CASSLGTGSYEQYF
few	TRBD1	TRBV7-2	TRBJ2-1	TGTGCCAGCAGCCAGACAGGGGGGGCCTACAATGAGCAGTTCTTC	CASSQTGGAYNEQFF
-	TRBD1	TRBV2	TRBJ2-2	TGTGCCAGCAGGGGACAGGGGGCAAGCACCGGGGAGCTGTTTTTT	CASRGQGASTGELFF
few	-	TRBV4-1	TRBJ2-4	TGCGCCAGCAGCCAAGGTCCCCAGGCGGGAGCCAAAAACATTCAGTACTTC	CASSQGPQAGAKNIQYF
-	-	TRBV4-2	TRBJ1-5	TGTGCCAGCAGACCCGGGGGCGGAGATCAGCCCCAGCATTTT	CASRPGGGDQPQHF
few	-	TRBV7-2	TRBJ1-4	TGTGCCAGCAGCCCCACCCGGGGCACAAATGAAAAACTGTTTTTT	CASSPTRGTNEKLFF
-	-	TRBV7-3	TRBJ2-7	TGTGCCAGCAGTTTTAACAGGGCCCACGAGCAGTACTTC	CASSFNRAHEQYF
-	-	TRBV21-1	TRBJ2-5	TGTGCCAGCAGCAAAATGGGCACGGAACAAGAGACCCAGTACTTC	CASSKMGTEQETQYF
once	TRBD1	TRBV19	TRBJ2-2	TGTGCCAGTAGTATAGAAGCTTGGGGACAGGGTTTGGTAACCGGGGAGCTGTTTTTT	CASSIEAWGQGLVTGELFF
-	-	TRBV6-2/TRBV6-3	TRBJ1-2	TGTGCCAGCAGCCCTGAGGCGGTCTCTTATTTCCCTACTAACTATGGCTACACCTTC	CASSPEAVSYFPTNYGYTF
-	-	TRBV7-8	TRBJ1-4	TGTGCCAGCAGAGACAAGCCGGCAGGGATGATGGGGCCAACAACTAATGAAAAACTGTTTTTT	CASRDKPAGMMGPTTNEKLFF
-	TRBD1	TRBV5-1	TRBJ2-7	TGCGCCAGCAGCTTGGGACAGGGTGGCGAGCAGTACTTC	CASSLGQGGEQYF
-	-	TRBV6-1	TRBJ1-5	TGTGCCAGCAGTCAGGGCCCTCGCCCAGCCCAGCATTTT	CASSQGPRPAQHF
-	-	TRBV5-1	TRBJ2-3	TGCGCCAGCAGCTTGGAAGGGGGGGAAACAGATACGCAGTATTTT	CASSLEGGETDTQYF
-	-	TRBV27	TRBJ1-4	TGTGCCAGCAGTTTATCAGGGAGGTCCGGCCAAGATGAAAAACTGTTTTTT	CASSLSGRSGQDEKLFF
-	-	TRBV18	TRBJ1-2	TGTGCCAGCTCACCAAGTCAGGACAGTCACTATGGCTACACCTTC	CASSPSQDSHYGYTF
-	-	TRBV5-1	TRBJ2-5	TGCGCCAGCAGCTCACAAGAGACCCAGTACTTC	CASSSQETQYF
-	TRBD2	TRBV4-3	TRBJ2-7	TGCGCCAGCAGCCAAGAACTTCCTAGCGGGAGGACCTACGAGCAGTACTTC	CASSQELPSGRTYEQYF
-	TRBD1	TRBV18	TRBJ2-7	TGTGCCAGCTCCCCACTGACAGGGTCCTACGAGCAGTACTTC	CASSPLTGSYEQYF
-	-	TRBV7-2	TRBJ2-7	TGTGCCAGCGGATTTGACAGGTCCTACGAGCAGTACTTC	CASGFDRSYEQYF
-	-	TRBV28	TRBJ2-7	TGTGCCAGCAGGGGGGAAGGGGACATCGCCTACGAGCAGTACTTC	CASRGEGDIAYEQYF
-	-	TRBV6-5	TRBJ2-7	TGTGCCAGCAGTTACGGGGCAGGGAACGAGCAGTACTTC	CASSYGAGNEQYF
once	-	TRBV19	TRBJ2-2	TGTGCCAGTACAGGGGCAAGGTTTACCGGGGAGCTGTTTTTT	CASTGARFTGELFF
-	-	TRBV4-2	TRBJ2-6	TGTGCCAGCAGCCTAACCTCAGGGACTTCTGGGGCCAACGTCCTGACTTTC	CASSLTSGTSGANVLTF
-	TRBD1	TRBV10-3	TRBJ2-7	TGTGCCATCGACAGGGGGGACGAGCAGTACTTC	CAIDRGDEQYF
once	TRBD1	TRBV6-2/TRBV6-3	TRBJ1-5	TGTGCCAGCAGTTACCCGGTGGAGGGGGCCTGGAGCAATCAGCCCCAGCATTTT	CASSYPVEGAWSNQPQHF
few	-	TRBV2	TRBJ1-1	TGTGCCAGCCTATTGGAGAAGGAAGTAAGGACTGAAGCTTTCTTT	CASLLEKEVRTEAFF
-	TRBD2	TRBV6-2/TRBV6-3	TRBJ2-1	TGTGCCAGCATCCCCGGACTAGTCCCATACAATGAGCAGTTCTTC	CASIPGLVPYNEQFF
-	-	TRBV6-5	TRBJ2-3	TGTGCCAGCAGTTTCAAACGCACAGATACGCAGTATTTT	CASSFKRTDTQYF
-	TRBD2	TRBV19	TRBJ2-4	TGTGCCAGCTCGCCCGAGCGGGGGGCACCCTTAGCCAAAAACATTCAGTACTTC	CASSPERGAPLAKNIQYF
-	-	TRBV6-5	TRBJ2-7	TGTGCCAGCAGCACTAACATTGGGCCCTACGAGCAGTACTTC	CASSTNIGPYEQYF
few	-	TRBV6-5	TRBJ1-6	TGTGCCAGCAAAATCTTAGGAGTCAGCGATTCACCCCTCCACTTT	CASKILGVSDSPLHF
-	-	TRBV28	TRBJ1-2	TGTGCCAGCAGTCCCTGGGAGATAGGGGGCTATGGCTACACCTTC	CASSPWEIGGYGYTF
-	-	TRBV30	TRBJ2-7	TGTGCCTGGAGTGTACAACTAGGGTTCTGGGACGAGCAGTACTTC	CAWSVQLGFWDEQYF
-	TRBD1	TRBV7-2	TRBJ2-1	TGTGCCAGCAGCTTACGGACAGGGATAGGCAATGAGCAGTTCTTC	CASSLRTGIGNEQFF
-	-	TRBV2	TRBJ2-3	TGTGCCAGCAGTGAAGGGCAAGGCACAGATACGCAGTATTTT	CASSEGQGTDTQYF
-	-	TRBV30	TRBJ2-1	TGTGCCTGGAGTGGGGGCGGGGGCCTCAACAATGAGCAGTTCTTC	CAWSGGGGLNNEQFF